This T cell receptor (beta chain) was recorded in a study of vaccination and CD4 T cells after COVID-19. An Oncomine TCR Beta short-read assay was used to sequence the DNA from cultured CD4+ T cells. In TCRdb, the PCR reads were re-called with MiXCR into one record per CDR3 protein. The repertoire holds over 20,000 distinct CDR3 sequences, with about 30% as singletons. Time point noted: late sampling 161 to 241 days after vaccination in a few convalescent patients. The treatment was: roughly 11-day PBMC culture with coronavirus spike peptide pools or control peptides (ViraFEST assay). The germline CDR1 and CDR2 sequences are DFQATT and SNEGSKA (reference sequence). CDR3 length: 15 amino acids. V lost 1 base, J lost 4 bases, and 7 bases stayed unmatched. In the case of this clonotype: Its antigen is still unknown.

V is TRBV20-1 and J is TRBJ2-3; the match to TRBD2 covers 8 bases. This clonotype originated in a human donor who had recovered from COVID-19. The sample in question was CD4+ T cells from blood, cultured in vitro, obtained about 7 months after SARS-CoV-2 vaccination. CDR3: CSARARGGGADTQYF. CDR3 in DNA: TGCAGTGCTAGAGCCCGGGGGGGGGGTGCAGATACGCAGTATTTT.